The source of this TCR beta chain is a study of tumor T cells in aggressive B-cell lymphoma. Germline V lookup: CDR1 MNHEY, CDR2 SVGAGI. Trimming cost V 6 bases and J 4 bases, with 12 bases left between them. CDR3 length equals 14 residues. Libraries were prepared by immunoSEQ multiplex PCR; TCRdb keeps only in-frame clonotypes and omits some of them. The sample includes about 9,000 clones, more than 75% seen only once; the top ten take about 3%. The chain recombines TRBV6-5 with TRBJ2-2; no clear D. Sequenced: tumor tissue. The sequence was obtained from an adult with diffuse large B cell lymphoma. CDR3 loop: CASRNPGFTGELFF. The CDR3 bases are TGTGCCAGCAGAAACCCGGGTTTCACCGGGGAGCTGTTTTTT.